These T cell receptor beta chains were read from a single sample in a study of blood T cell repertoires in COVID-19. Measured with immunoSEQ multiplex PCR; TCRdb has only the in-frame clones, and not every one. This table holds 200,000 to 300,000 clones, about four fifths found once. What was sequenced was peripheral blood. The receptors derive from a woman aged 80 or over with COVID-19, enrolled during active disease. CDR3s include the opening cysteine and the closing phenylalanine or tryptophan. D genes are given only for firm matches. Size is stated for part of the rows, as once, few or many counts, or as a class when the clone is expanded.

clone_size,cdr3_length,d_call,v_call,j_call,cdr3_nt,cdr3_aa
.,13,.,TRBV6-1,TRBJ2-7,TGTGCCAGCAGACTAGGGGGGGACTACGAGCAGTACTTC,CASRLGGDYEQYF
once,14,TRBD2,TRBV6-4,TRBJ2-5,TGTGCCAGCAGCGCGGGAGGCGGTAAAGAGACCCAGTACTTC,CASSAGGGKETQYF
.,15,.,TRBV4-1,TRBJ2-7,TGCGCCAGCAGCCGCTCGGGCGGGCCCACCTACGAGCAGTACTTC,CASSRSGGPTYEQYF
few,15,.,TRBV30,TRBJ2-2,TGTGCCTGGACCATGCCAGGGGTAGGCACCGGGGAGCTGTTTTTT,CAWTMPGVGTGELFF
.,15,.,TRBV6-5,TRBJ1-1,TGTGCCAGCAGTTACCATTCCCGGGAGAACACTGAAGCTTTCTTT,CASSYHSRENTEAFF
.,15,.,TRBV4-3,TRBJ2-2,TGCGCCAGCAGCCAAGATCTGGGGGAGGTCAGGGAGCTGTTTTTT,CASSQDLGEVRELFF
.,15,TRBD1,TRBV19,TRBJ1-4,TGTGCCAGTAACCCGAGGGACAGGGGCGTCGAAAAACTGTTTTTT,CASNPRDRGVEKLFF
.,13,.,TRBV7-8,TRBJ1-1,TGTGCCAGCAGCTCCCGGGAAGGTCTTTTAGCTTTCTTT,CASSSREGLLAFF
.,15,TRBD2,TRBV14,TRBJ2-7,TGTGCCAGCAGCCTTGGGACTAGCGGGATACGCGAGCAGTACTTC,CASSLGTSGIREQYF
few,13,.,TRBV5-1,TRBJ1-1,TGCGCCAGCAGTCCCCGGAGGAACACTGAAGCTTTCTTT,CASSPRRNTEAFF
.,14,.,TRBV2,TRBJ1-5,TGTGCCAGCTCCTCCCAGGGACTCAATCAGCCCCAGCATTTT,CASSSQGLNQPQHF
.,15,TRBD1,TRBV3-1/TRBV3-2,TRBJ2-2,TGTGCCAGCAGGTTAACAGGGGTTAAGGCCGGGGAGCTGTTTTTT,CASRLTGVKAGELFF
.,21,TRBD1,TRBV5-1,TRBJ1-2,TGCGCCAGCAGCTTGGGGGGACCGGGACAGGGCTCCGCGGTCCTTCCCTATGGCTACACCTTC,CASSLGGPGQGSAVLPYGYTF
.,15,TRBD1,TRBV2,TRBJ1-5,TGTGCCAGCAGTGGACAGGGGGCCCTCAATCAGCCCCAGCATTTT,CASSGQGALNQPQHF
.,15,.,TRBV5-1,TRBJ1-1,TGCGCCAGCAGTCGGCAGGGCGTTTCGAACACTGAAGCTTTCTTT,CASSRQGVSNTEAFF
.,13,.,TRBV27,TRBJ1-2,TGTGCCAGCAGTCCGGGACAACCCTATGGCTACACCTTC,CASSPGQPYGYTF
.,15,.,TRBV5-6,TRBJ1-5,TGTGCCAGCAGCATCCTAGGGGCGAGCAATCAGCCCCAGCATTTT,CASSILGASNQPQHF
.,12,.,TRBV12-3/TRBV12-4,TRBJ1-3,TGTGGCATTAATAAGGGGGGAAACACCATATATTTT,CGINKGGNTIYF
.,14,TRBD1,TRBV19,TRBJ1-1,TGTGCCAGTGCGTCACAGGGGATCGGAACTGAAGCTTTCTTT,CASASQGIGTEAFF